A selection of T cell receptor beta chains follows, all from one sample in a study of early T cells in non-severe SARS-CoV-2 infection. Using its own MiXCR run on the 5' RACE reads, TCRdb lists one record per CDR3 protein. The sample lists tens of thousands of distinct CDR3 sequences, 14% to 15% occurring once. Sequenced sample: whole blood. The receptors come from an adult who was a healthcare worker with PCR-confirmed SARS-CoV-2 infection or an uninfected control (not recorded which). Each CDR3 is given with its conserved first and last residue. The order of the fields is D gene, clone size, V gene, J gene, CDR3 DNA, CDR3 protein. The D gene is left open where the match is weak. Clone sizes are given selectively: once, few, many, or a class where the clone is expanded.

d_call: -
clone_size: -
v_call: TRBV6-1
j_call: TRBJ1-2
cdr3_nt: TGTGCCAGCAGTGAAACTCGCTATGGCTACACCTTC
cdr3_aa: CASSETRYGYTF

d_call: -
clone_size: -
v_call: TRBV20-1
j_call: TRBJ1-5
cdr3_nt: TGCAGTGCCCTAGAACCGGGACACAATAGCAATCAGCCCCAGCATTTT
cdr3_aa: CSALEPGHNSNQPQHF

d_call: TRBD1
clone_size: many
v_call: TRBV27
j_call: TRBJ2-4
cdr3_nt: TGTGCCAGCCGGGACAGGTACATTCAGTACTTC
cdr3_aa: CASRDRYIQYF

d_call: -
clone_size: -
v_call: TRBV7-2
j_call: TRBJ2-3
cdr3_nt: TGTGCCAGCAGCTACAGGGTTCGGGGTATGACAGATACGCAGTATTTT
cdr3_aa: CASSYRVRGMTDTQYF

d_call: TRBD2
clone_size: many
v_call: TRBV10-1
j_call: TRBJ2-2
cdr3_nt: TGCGCCAGCAGTCTAGCGGCGAACACCGGGGAGCTGTTTTTT
cdr3_aa: CASSLAANTGELFF

d_call: TRBD1
clone_size: few
v_call: TRBV15
j_call: TRBJ1-1
cdr3_nt: TGTGCCACCAGCAGAGATTTGGACAGGTCGAACACTGAAGCTTTCTTT
cdr3_aa: CATSRDLDRSNTEAFF

d_call: -
clone_size: many
v_call: TRBV7-6
j_call: TRBJ1-3
cdr3_nt: TGTGCCAGCAGCTTAGCTGGGGTCGGAAACACCATATATTTT
cdr3_aa: CASSLAGVGNTIYF

d_call: -
clone_size: many
v_call: TRBV6-6
j_call: TRBJ1-1
cdr3_nt: TGTGCCAGCGTAAGGGCCCCGGGCGACACTGAAGCTTTCTTT
cdr3_aa: CASVRAPGDTEAFF

d_call: TRBD2
clone_size: -
v_call: TRBV2
j_call: TRBJ2-5
cdr3_nt: TGTGCCAGCAGTGACGAGTTAACTAGCGGACAAGAGACCCAGTACTTC
cdr3_aa: CASSDELTSGQETQYF

d_call: -
clone_size: few
v_call: TRBV27
j_call: TRBJ1-5
cdr3_nt: TGTGCCAGCAGTTTCAGGGGTTTCCGGGAGAATAGCAATCAGCCCCAGCATTTT
cdr3_aa: CASSFRGFRENSNQPQHF

d_call: TRBD1
clone_size: -
v_call: TRBV5-5
j_call: TRBJ2-2
cdr3_nt: TGTGCCAGCAGCTTGGTTCTTAGGGGGCCCACCGGGGAGCTGTTTTTT
cdr3_aa: CASSLVLRGPTGELFF

d_call: -
clone_size: few
v_call: TRBV6-5
j_call: TRBJ2-1
cdr3_nt: TGTGCCAGCAGTAGGGACGGATCTTCCTACAATGAGCAGTTCTTC
cdr3_aa: CASSRDGSSYNEQFF

d_call: TRBD1
clone_size: -
v_call: TRBV29-1
j_call: TRBJ2-5
cdr3_nt: TGCAGCGTTGATTTAAGGGGGCTAGGAGAGACCCAGTACTTC
cdr3_aa: CSVDLRGLGETQYF

d_call: -
clone_size: few
v_call: TRBV5-8
j_call: TRBJ1-3
cdr3_nt: TGTGCCAGCAGCTCGGCAACCGGGACACTTGGAAACACCATATATTTT
cdr3_aa: CASSSATGTLGNTIYF

d_call: -
clone_size: few
v_call: TRBV12-3/TRBV12-4
j_call: TRBJ1-2
cdr3_nt: TGTGCCAGCAGTTTTGAGGGGGGGGCCTATGGCTACACCTTC
cdr3_aa: CASSFEGGAYGYTF

d_call: -
clone_size: few
v_call: TRBV19
j_call: TRBJ1-1
cdr3_nt: TGTGCCAGTACTACCCAGGGGACGGGCACTGAAGCTTTCTTT
cdr3_aa: CASTTQGTGTEAFF

d_call: -
clone_size: -
v_call: TRBV29-1
j_call: TRBJ2-2
cdr3_nt: TGCAGCGTTGAAGGCCTCTCCGGCGGGGAGCTGTTTTTT
cdr3_aa: CSVEGLSGGELFF

d_call: -
clone_size: -
v_call: TRBV15
j_call: TRBJ2-5
cdr3_nt: TGTGCCACCAGCAGATCGACGGCCGTTTATGTGACCCAGTACTTC
cdr3_aa: CATSRSTAVYVTQYF

d_call: -
clone_size: few
v_call: TRBV12-3/TRBV12-4
j_call: TRBJ2-2
cdr3_nt: TGTGCCAGCAGTCCTCCGGGACTGTCATCCGGGGAGCTGTTTTTT
cdr3_aa: CASSPPGLSSGELFF

d_call: TRBD2
clone_size: -
v_call: TRBV7-3
j_call: TRBJ2-3
cdr3_nt: TGTGCCAGCAGCTTAAAGTCTGGGGGGGTAGATACGCAGTATTTT
cdr3_aa: CASSLKSGGVDTQYF

d_call: TRBD1
clone_size: few
v_call: TRBV7-2
j_call: TRBJ2-5
cdr3_nt: TGTGCCAGCAGCCAGGACAGGGCAGAGACCCAGTACTTC
cdr3_aa: CASSQDRAETQYF

d_call: -
clone_size: few
v_call: TRBV30
j_call: TRBJ2-5
cdr3_nt: TGTGCCTGGAGTCCTCCCCTAGAGACCCAGTACTTC
cdr3_aa: CAWSPPLETQYF

d_call: TRBD1
clone_size: many
v_call: TRBV10-3
j_call: TRBJ1-4
cdr3_nt: TGTGCCATCAGTGAGTCGGACAGGCCTAATGAAAAACTGTTTTTT
cdr3_aa: CAISESDRPNEKLFF

d_call: -
clone_size: few
v_call: TRBV5-1
j_call: TRBJ2-3
cdr3_nt: TGCGCCAGCAGCTTGGATAATACAGATACGCAGTATTTT
cdr3_aa: CASSLDNTDTQYF

d_call: -
clone_size: many
v_call: TRBV5-1
j_call: TRBJ2-3
cdr3_nt: TGCGCCAGCAGCTTCCAGGGGGGAAACACAGATACGCAGTATTTT
cdr3_aa: CASSFQGGNTDTQYF

d_call: -
clone_size: -
v_call: TRBV29-1
j_call: TRBJ2-1
cdr3_nt: TGCAGCGCTCGCCGCCAAGATTACAATGAGCAGTTCTTC
cdr3_aa: CSARRQDYNEQFF

d_call: TRBD1
clone_size: -
v_call: TRBV5-1
j_call: TRBJ1-6
cdr3_nt: TGCGCCAGCAGCCCCGGGTCCGGGACAGGTGGTACAGGACCCCTCCACTTT
cdr3_aa: CASSPGSGTGGTGPLHF

d_call: -
clone_size: many
v_call: TRBV3-1
j_call: TRBJ1-5
cdr3_nt: TGTGCCAGCAGCCGGGGGACGGGCAATCAGCCCCAGCATTTT
cdr3_aa: CASSRGTGNQPQHF

d_call: -
clone_size: few
v_call: TRBV11-2
j_call: TRBJ1-2
cdr3_nt: TGTGCCAGCAGCTTAGGTCGGCAGCGCTATGGCTACACCTTC
cdr3_aa: CASSLGRQRYGYTF

d_call: -
clone_size: -
v_call: TRBV20-1
j_call: TRBJ1-2
cdr3_nt: TGCAGTGCTAGTGGAGGGCAAAGCTATGGCTACACCTTC
cdr3_aa: CSASGGQSYGYTF

d_call: -
clone_size: few
v_call: TRBV3-1
j_call: TRBJ2-3
cdr3_nt: TGTGCCAGCAGCCAAGTCCCTGGGGGCCCCACAGATACGCAGTATTTT
cdr3_aa: CASSQVPGGPTDTQYF

d_call: -
clone_size: many
v_call: TRBV2
j_call: TRBJ2-5
cdr3_nt: TGTGCCAGCAGCGCAGGACAGCTAGAAGAGACCCAGTACTTC
cdr3_aa: CASSAGQLEETQYF

d_call: TRBD1
clone_size: -
v_call: TRBV6-1
j_call: TRBJ1-6
cdr3_nt: TGTGCCAGCAGAGAGGACAGGGACTATAGTTCACCCCTCCACTTT
cdr3_aa: CASREDRDYSSPLHF

d_call: TRBD1
clone_size: few
v_call: TRBV14
j_call: TRBJ1-6
cdr3_nt: TGTGCCAGCAGCCAACGAATCCACAGGGGCCTCTCACCCCTCCACTTT
cdr3_aa: CASSQRIHRGLSPLHF

d_call: -
clone_size: -
v_call: TRBV12-3/TRBV12-4
j_call: TRBJ2-5
cdr3_nt: TGTGCCAGCAGTGATGGAAAACAGCAAGAGACCCAGTACTTC
cdr3_aa: CASSDGKQQETQYF

d_call: -
clone_size: many
v_call: TRBV6-5
j_call: TRBJ2-1
cdr3_nt: TGTGCCAGCAGCCCCCAGGGGAGCTCCTACAATGAGCAGTTCTTC
cdr3_aa: CASSPQGSSYNEQFF

d_call: -
clone_size: few
v_call: TRBV7-2
j_call: TRBJ1-3
cdr3_nt: TGTGCCAGCAGCTCTCCTTCCGGCTATGGAAACACCATATATTTT
cdr3_aa: CASSSPSGYGNTIYF

d_call: -
clone_size: -
v_call: TRBV15
j_call: TRBJ2-3
cdr3_nt: TGTGCCACCCGACGAGACACAGATACGCAGTATTTT
cdr3_aa: CATRRDTDTQYF

d_call: TRBD2
clone_size: -
v_call: TRBV3-1
j_call: TRBJ2-5
cdr3_nt: TGTGCCAGCAGCCAAGATTGGGAGCGGGGGGAGACCCAGTACTTC
cdr3_aa: CASSQDWERGETQYF

d_call: TRBD1
clone_size: many
v_call: TRBV2
j_call: TRBJ1-5
cdr3_nt: TGTGCCAGCGCAAGAAGGACAGGGTTCAATCAGCCCCAGCATTTT
cdr3_aa: CASARRTGFNQPQHF

d_call: -
clone_size: few
v_call: TRBV3-1
j_call: TRBJ1-5
cdr3_nt: TGTGCCAGCAGCCAGGCCCCGGACTCCTCAGGGCCCCAGCATTTT
cdr3_aa: CASSQAPDSSGPQHF